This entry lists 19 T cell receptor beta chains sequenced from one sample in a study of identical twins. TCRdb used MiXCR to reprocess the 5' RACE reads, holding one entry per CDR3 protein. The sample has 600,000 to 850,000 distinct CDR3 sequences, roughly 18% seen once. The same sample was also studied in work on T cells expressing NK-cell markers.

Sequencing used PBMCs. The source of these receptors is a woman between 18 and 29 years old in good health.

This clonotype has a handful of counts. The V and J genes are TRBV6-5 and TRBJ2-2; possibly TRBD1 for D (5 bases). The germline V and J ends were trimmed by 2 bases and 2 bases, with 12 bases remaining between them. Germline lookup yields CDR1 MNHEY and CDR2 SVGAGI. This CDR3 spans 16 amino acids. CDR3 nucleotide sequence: TGTGCCAGCAGTTACGTCCAGGGCTTCAACACCGGGGAGCTGTTTTTT. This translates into CASSYVQGFNTGELFF.

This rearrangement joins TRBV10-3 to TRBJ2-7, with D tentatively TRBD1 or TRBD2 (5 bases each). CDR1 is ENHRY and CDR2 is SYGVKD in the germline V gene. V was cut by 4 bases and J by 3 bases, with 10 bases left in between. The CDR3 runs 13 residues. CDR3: CAISAGQGYEQYF. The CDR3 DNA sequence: TGTGCCATCAGTGCGGGGCAGGGCTACGAGCAGTACTTC.

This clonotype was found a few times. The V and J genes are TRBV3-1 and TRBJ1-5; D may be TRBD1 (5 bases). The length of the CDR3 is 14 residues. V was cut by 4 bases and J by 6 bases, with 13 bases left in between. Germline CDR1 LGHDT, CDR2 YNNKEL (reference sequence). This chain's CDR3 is CASSPRGALQPQHF. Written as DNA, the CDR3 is TGTGCCAGCAGCCCGAGGGGAGCCCTTCAGCCCCAGCATTTT.

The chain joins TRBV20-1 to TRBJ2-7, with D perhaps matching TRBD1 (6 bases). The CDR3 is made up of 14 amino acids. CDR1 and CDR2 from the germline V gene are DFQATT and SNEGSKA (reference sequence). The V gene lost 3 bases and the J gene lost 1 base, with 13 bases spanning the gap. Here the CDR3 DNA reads TGCAGTGCTAGTACAGGGCCCGCTTCCTACGAGCAGTACTTC. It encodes CSASTGPASYEQYF.

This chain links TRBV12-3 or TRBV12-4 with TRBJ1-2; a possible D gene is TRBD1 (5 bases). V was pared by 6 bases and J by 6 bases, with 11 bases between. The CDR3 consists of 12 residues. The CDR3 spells CASSGGNHGYTF. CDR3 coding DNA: TGTGCCAGCAGCGGGGGGAACCATGGCTACACCTTC.

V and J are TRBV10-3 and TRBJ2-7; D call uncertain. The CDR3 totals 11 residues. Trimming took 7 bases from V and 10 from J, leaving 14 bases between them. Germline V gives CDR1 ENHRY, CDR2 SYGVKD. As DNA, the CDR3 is TGTGCCATCATAAGGGATATGTTTCAGTACTTC. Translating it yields CAIIRDMFQYF.

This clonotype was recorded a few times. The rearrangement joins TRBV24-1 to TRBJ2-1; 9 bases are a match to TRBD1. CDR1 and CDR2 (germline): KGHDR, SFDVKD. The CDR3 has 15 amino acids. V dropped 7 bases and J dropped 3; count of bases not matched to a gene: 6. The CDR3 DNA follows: TGTGCCACCAGCGCCGGGACAGGGCTCTACAATGAGCAGTTCTTC. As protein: CATSAGTGLYNEQFF.

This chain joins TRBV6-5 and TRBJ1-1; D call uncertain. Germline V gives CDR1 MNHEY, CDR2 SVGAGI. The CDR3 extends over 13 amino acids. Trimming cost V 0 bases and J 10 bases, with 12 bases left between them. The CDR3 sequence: CASSYSSGRPAFF. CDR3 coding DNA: TGTGCCAGCAGTTACTCGTCCGGGAGGCCAGCTTTCTTT.

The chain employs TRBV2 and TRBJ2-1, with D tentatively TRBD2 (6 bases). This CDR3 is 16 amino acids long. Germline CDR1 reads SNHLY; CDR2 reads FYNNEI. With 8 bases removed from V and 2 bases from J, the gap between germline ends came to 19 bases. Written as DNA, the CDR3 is TGTGCCAGCTTGACTAGGTTAGGTAATCCCTACAATGAGCAGTTCTTC. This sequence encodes CASLTRLGNPYNEQFF. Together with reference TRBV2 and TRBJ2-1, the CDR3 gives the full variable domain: EPEVTQTPSHQVTQMGQEVILRCVPISNHLYFYWYRQILGQKVEFLVSFYNNEISEKSEIFDDQFSVERPDGSNFTLKIRSTKLEDSAMYFCASLTRLGNPYNEQFFGPGTRLTVL.

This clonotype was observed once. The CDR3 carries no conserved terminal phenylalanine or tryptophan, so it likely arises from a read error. CDR3 loop: CASSRRDFSYEQYS. CDR3 in DNA: TGTGCCAGCAGCCGCCGGGACTTCTCCTACGAGCAGTACTCC. The chain combines TRBV3-1 with TRBJ2-7; D is possibly TRBD2 (6 bases). Trimming removed 4 bases at V and 0 bases at J, with 10 bases between. The length of the CDR3 is 14 residues. Germline CDR1 LGHDT, CDR2 YNNKEL (reference sequence).

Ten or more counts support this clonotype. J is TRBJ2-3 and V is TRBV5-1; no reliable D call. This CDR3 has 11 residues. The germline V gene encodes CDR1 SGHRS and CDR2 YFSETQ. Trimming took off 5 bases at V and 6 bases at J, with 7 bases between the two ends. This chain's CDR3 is CASSVEDTQYF. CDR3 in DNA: TGCGCCAGCAGTGTCGAGGATACGCAGTATTTT.

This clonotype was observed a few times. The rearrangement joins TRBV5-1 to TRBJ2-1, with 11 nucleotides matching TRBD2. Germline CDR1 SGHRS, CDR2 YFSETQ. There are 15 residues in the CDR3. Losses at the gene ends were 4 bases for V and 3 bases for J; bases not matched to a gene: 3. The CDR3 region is CASSMTSGVYNEQFF. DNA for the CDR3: TGCGCCAGCAGCATGACTAGCGGGGTCTACAATGAGCAGTTCTTC.

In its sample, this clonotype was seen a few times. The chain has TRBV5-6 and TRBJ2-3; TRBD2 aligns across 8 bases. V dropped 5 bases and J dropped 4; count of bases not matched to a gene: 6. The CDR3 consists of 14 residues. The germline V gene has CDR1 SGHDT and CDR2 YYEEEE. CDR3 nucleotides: TGTGCCAGCAGTAGGGGACTAGTATCAGATACGCAGTATTTT. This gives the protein CASSRGLVSDTQYF.

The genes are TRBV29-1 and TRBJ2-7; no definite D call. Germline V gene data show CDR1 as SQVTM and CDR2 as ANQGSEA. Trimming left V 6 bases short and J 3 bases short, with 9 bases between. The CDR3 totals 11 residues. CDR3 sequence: CSVASDYEQYF. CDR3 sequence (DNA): TGCAGCGTCGCCTCGGACTACGAGCAGTACTTC.

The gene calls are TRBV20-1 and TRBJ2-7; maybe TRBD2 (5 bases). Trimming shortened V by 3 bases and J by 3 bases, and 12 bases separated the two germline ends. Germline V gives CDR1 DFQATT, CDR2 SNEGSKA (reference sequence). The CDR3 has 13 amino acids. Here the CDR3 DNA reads TGCAGTGCTAGGGGGAGTCCTCGCTACGAGCAGTACTTC. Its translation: CSARGSPRYEQYF.

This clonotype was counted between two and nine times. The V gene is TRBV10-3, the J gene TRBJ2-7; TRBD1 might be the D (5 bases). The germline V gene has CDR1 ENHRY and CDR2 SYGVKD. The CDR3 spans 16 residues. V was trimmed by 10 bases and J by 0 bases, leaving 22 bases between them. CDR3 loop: CATKNIGEQDSYEQYF. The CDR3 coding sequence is TGTGCCACGAAGAACATTGGGGAACAGGACTCCTACGAGCAGTACTTC.

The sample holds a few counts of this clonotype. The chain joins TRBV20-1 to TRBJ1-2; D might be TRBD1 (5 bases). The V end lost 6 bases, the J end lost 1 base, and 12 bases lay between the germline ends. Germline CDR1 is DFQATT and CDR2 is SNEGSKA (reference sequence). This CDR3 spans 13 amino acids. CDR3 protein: CSATDKLNYGYTF. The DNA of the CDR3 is TGCAGTGCCACGGACAAACTTAACTATGGCTACACCTTC.

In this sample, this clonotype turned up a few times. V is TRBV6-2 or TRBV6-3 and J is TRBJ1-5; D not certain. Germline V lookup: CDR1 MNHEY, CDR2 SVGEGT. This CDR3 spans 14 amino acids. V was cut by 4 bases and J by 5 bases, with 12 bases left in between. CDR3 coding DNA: TGTGCCAGCAGTTTGCCGGGAAATTATCAGCCCCAGCATTTT. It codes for CASSLPGNYQPQHF.

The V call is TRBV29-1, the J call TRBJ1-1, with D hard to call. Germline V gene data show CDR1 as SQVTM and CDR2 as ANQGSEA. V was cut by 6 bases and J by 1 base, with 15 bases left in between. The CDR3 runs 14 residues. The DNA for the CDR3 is TGCAGCGTGACAATTAAACAGACGAACACTGAAGCTTTCTTT. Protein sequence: CSVTIKQTNTEAFF.